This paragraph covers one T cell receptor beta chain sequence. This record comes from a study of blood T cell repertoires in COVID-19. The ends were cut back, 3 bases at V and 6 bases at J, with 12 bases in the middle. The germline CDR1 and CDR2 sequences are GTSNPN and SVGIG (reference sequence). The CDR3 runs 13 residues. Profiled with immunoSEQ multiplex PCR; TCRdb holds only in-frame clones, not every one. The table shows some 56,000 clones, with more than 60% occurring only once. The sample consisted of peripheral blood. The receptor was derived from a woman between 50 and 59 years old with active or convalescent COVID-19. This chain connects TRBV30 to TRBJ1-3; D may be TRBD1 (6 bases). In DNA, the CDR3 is TGTGCCTGGAGCCGACAGGTTTCAAACACCATATATTTT. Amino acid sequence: CAWSRQVSNTIYF.